The entry that follows covers one T cell receptor (beta chain) sequence. The protocol was immunoSEQ multiplex PCR, while the TCRdb copy is restricted to in-frame clones and leaves out a portion. Of about 100,000 clones in the sample, roughly 90% were seen once. This entry is derived from a study of Tregs in tolerant kidney transplant recipients. Germline CDR1 reads SGHAT; CDR2 reads FQNNGV. This CDR3 contains 15 residues. V was clipped by 3 bases and J by 0 bases, with 11 bases between them. Material: CD4+ T cells from blood, obtained before the transplant. The chain joins TRBV11-2 to TRBJ1-2, with unresolved D. This clonotype was obtained from a human donor who received a combined kidney and bone marrow transplant. CDR3 nucleotide sequence: TGTGCCAGCAGCTTGCTCGGGAGTACTAACTATGGCTACACCTTC. It encodes CASSLLGSTNYGYTF. The complete variable domain, with remaining parts taken from reference TRBV11-2 and TRBJ1-2, reads EAGVAQSPRYKIIEKRQSVAFWCNPISGHATLYWYQQILGQGPKLLIQFQNNGVVDDSQLPKDRFSAERLKGVDSTLKIQPAKLEDSAVYLCASSLLGSTNYGYTFGSGTRLTVV.